One and the same sample provided the 11 T cell receptor beta chains below, sequenced in a study of monozygotic twins with inflammatory bowel disease. From the 5' RACE reads, TCRdb lists one entry per CDR3 protein and no DNA. This table holds more than 120,000 distinct CDR3 sequences. Sequenced sample: blood. These receptors were obtained from a human donor with ulcerative colitis or Crohn's disease, or a healthy co-twin of an affected twin (not recorded which).

V gene TRBV20-1 combines with J gene TRBJ1-5. The CDR3 is made up of 13 amino acids. Germline V gene lookup returns CDR1 DFQATT and CDR2 SNEGSKA (reference sequence). The CDR3 loop reads CSARGNDNQPQHF.

V gene TRBV20-1 combines with J gene TRBJ1-6; TCRdb indicates TRBD1, and absent DNA this call remains unverified. CDR3 length: 13 amino acids. The V gene's germline CDR1 is DFQATT and CDR2 SNEGSKA (reference sequence). CDR3 residues: CSARGQGDSPLHF.

J is TRBJ2-1 and V is TRBV19; TCRdb lists TRBD1, though no DNA is available to test this call. Germline CDR1 and CDR2: LNHDA and SQIVND (reference sequence). CDR3 length: 15 residues. The CDR3: CASSRRGQGSNEQFF.

This chain connects TRBV6-5 to TRBJ2-7; the TRBD1 assignment by TCRdb is unverifiable without DNA. The V gene's germline CDR1 is MNHEY and CDR2 SVGAGI. There are 13 residues in the CDR3. The CDR3 sequence is CASSPDSHYEQYF.

The chain couples TRBV12-3 or TRBV12-4 to TRBJ2-1; TCRdb outputs TRBD1, but without DNA this stays unchecked. This CDR3 has 12 amino acids. The CDR3 region is CASIWGQGQQFF.

The chain couples TRBV5-1 to TRBJ2-4. CDR3 length: 13 amino acids. Germline V gives CDR1 SGHRS, CDR2 YFSETQ. CDR3 loop: CASSPDSQNIQYF.

The chain combines TRBV7-9 with TRBJ1-1. Germline V lookup: CDR1 SEHNR, CDR2 FQNEAQ (reference sequence). The CDR3 runs 14 residues. CDR3 region: CATQGGQVNTEAFF.

The rearrangement joins TRBV20-1 to TRBJ2-1; the TCRdb D gene call, TRBD1, has no DNA to confirm it. The CDR3 runs 14 residues. Germline values: CDR1 DFQATT, CDR2 SNEGSKA (reference sequence). The CDR3 reads CSYPDRGRYNEQFF.

This sequence joins TRBV3-1 and TRBJ2-5; TCRdb outputs TRBD1, but without DNA this stays unchecked. The germline V gene encodes CDR1 LGHDT and CDR2 YNNKEL (reference sequence). This CDR3 is 12 amino acids long. The CDR3 spells CASSDRRETQYF.

V usage is TRBV3-1 and J usage is TRBJ2-7. Germline values: CDR1 LGHDT, CDR2 YNNKEL (reference sequence). This CDR3 contains 14 residues. The chain's CDR3 is CASSQAHGSCEQYF.

The chain couples TRBV20-1 to TRBJ1-5; TCRdb picks TRBD1, but there is no DNA to check that call. CDR1 and CDR2 (germline): DFQATT, SNEGSKA (reference sequence). The CDR3 is made up of 16 amino acids. CDR3 in amino acids: CSARGPQGASNQPQHF.